This T cell receptor beta chain was sequenced during a study of cytomegalovirus exposure and HLA in healthy donors. Whole-study findings and limits: A classifier reportedly called cytomegalovirus status with high sensitivity and specificity. V- and J-gene trimming of TCR beta was linked (in a later analysis) to a missense DCLRE1C variant.

The study ran its PCR with 60 Vbeta and 13 Jbeta primers. Sequencing used immunoSEQ multiplex PCR; TCRdb keeps in-frame clones, though not all of them. The repertoire holds roughly 280,000 clones, with 65% to 85% as singletons. CDR3 length: 19 amino acids. CDR1 is LGHNA, CDR2 YNFKEQ, per germline. V lost 4 bases to trimming and J lost 4 bases; unmatched junction nucleotides: 19. Note on this clone: The antigen remains undetermined.

The TCR was taken from a female donor in good health and CMV-seronegative. This chain links TRBV4-2 with TRBJ1-5; 7 bases agree with TRBD1. The sequencing input was PBMCs. CDR3 in DNA: TGTGCCAGCAGCCTCATCCCATACGGTGCGGCAGGGGGAAATCAGCCCCAGCATTTT. Protein sequence: CASSLIPYGAAGGNQPQHF.